The 12 T cell receptor beta chains reported below all come from one sample, sequenced in a study of response to subunit inactivated influenza vaccine. TCRdb re-analysed the RT-PCR reads in MiXCR, keeping a single row per CDR3 protein. This table holds under 750,000 distinct CDR3 sequences, approximately 10% found once. The sequencing used PBMCs from blood, collected on the day of vaccination. Receptors originate from a man between 50 and 59 years old who received an inactivated influenza vaccine.

In its sample, this clonotype was seen a few times. The chain couples TRBV5-1 to TRBJ2-3; TRBD2 aligns across 11 bases. This CDR3 region has 18 residues. V shed 0 bases, J shed 1 base, and the junction held 7 bases outside the gene matches. Germline CDR1 is SGHRS and CDR2 is YFSETQ. The CDR3 is CASSLAPGTSGRTDTQYF. CDR3 nucleotides: TGCGCCAGCAGCTTGGCGCCCGGGACTAGCGGCCGCACAGATACGCAGTATTTT.

This clonotype has only a few counts. The chain carries TRBV7-8 and TRBJ1-1; D might be TRBD1 (6 bases). Trimming removed 7 bases at V and 3 bases at J, with 24 bases between. Germline V CDR1 and CDR2: SGHVS, FQNEAQ. This CDR3 is built from 17 residues. CDR3: CASKSLGRGRLDTEAFF. CDR3 coding DNA: TGTGCCAGCAAATCTTTGGGCAGGGGTCGTTTGGACACTGAAGCTTTCTTT.

The CDR3 region has the DNA TGTGCCAGCAGTTACTCAACGGACATCGATACGCAGTATTTT. Its translation is CASSYSTDIDTQYF. The rearrangement links TRBV6-5 to TRBJ2-3; D possibly corresponds to TRBD1 (5 bases). The germline V gene encodes CDR1 MNHEY and CDR2 SVGAGI. The V gene lost 0 bases and the J gene lost 6 bases, with 10 bases spanning the gap. The CDR3 is 14 residues long.

The V gene is TRBV28, the J gene TRBJ1-1; D is perhaps TRBD1 (6 bases). This CDR3 is built from 15 residues. Germline assignment: CDR1 MDHEN and CDR2 SYDVKM. V lost 6 bases and J 4 bases, leaving 18 bases between the germline ends. CDR3 residues: CASSPSQGRGTEAFF. In nucleotides, the CDR3 is TGTGCCAGCAGCCCATCACAGGGTAGGGGCACTGAAGCTTTCTTT.

At least ten counts were recorded for this clonotype. The J gene is TRBJ1-2, the V gene TRBV4-2; D is ambiguous. The ends were cut back, 0 bases at V and 4 bases at J, with 6 bases in the middle. The CDR3 length is 13 residues. Germline V lookup: CDR1 LGHNA, CDR2 YNFKEQ. The CDR3 DNA reads TGTGCCAGCAGCCAAGAAGGAGGCTATGGCTACACCTTC. This translates into CASSQEGGYGYTF.

The table lists this clonotype with many counts. V and J are TRBV6-5 and TRBJ1-2; TRBD1 is a possible D gene (6 bases). The CDR3 totals 15 residues. CDR1 is MNHEY and CDR2 is SVGAGI in the germline V gene. V shed 2 bases and J shed 3 bases, with 13 bases lying between them. The CDR3: CASSYATGLDYGYTF. The CDR3 nucleotides read TGTGCCAGCAGTTACGCGACAGGTTTGGACTATGGCTACACCTTC.

This sequence joins TRBV29-1 and TRBJ1-2; 8 bases agree with TRBD1. CDR3 length equals 13 residues. J lost 7 bases, V lost 6 bases, and 10 bases had no gene match. Germline CDR1 and CDR2: SQVTM and ANQGSEA. The CDR3 is CSVPGGQGLGYTF. The CDR3 DNA reads TGCAGCGTCCCCGGCGGACAGGGACTTGGCTACACCTTC.

The CDR3 sequence: CASSLRARDRAANYGYTF. CDR3 coding DNA: TGTGCCAGCAGTTTAAGGGCCCGGGACAGGGCAGCTAACTATGGCTACACCTTC. This chain links TRBV28 with TRBJ1-2; TRBD1 agrees at 9 bases. Trimming took 2 bases from V and 0 from J; bases not matched to a gene: 10. The germline V gene encodes CDR1 MDHEN and CDR2 SYDVKM. This CDR3 has 18 residues.

This clonotype has a handful of counts. Mismatch with germline at one junction end may stem from a read error. The chain uses TRBV7-2 and TRBJ2-7, with TRBD1 matching over 10 bases. The CDR3 is made up of 16 amino acids. Germline V gene lookup returns CDR1 SGHTA and CDR2 FQGNSA. The CDR3 reads CASSWGQGTGSYEQYF. The CDR3, as DNA: TGTGCCAGTAGCTGGGGACAGGGGACTGGGTCCTACGAGCAGTACTTC.

This chain connects TRBV9 to TRBJ2-1; the match to TRBD2 covers 9 bases. The CDR3 spans 15 residues. After removal of 2 bases from V and 8 bases from J, the junction contained 8 bases not matched to a gene. Looked up from germline, CDR1 is SGDLS and CDR2 is YYNGEE. The CDR3 is CASSVGLALSDEQFF. Written as DNA, the CDR3 is TGTGCCAGCAGCGTCGGACTAGCGCTCAGCGATGAGCAGTTCTTC. Based on the CDR3 plus reference TRBV9 and TRBJ2-1, the full variable domain is DSGVTQTPKHLITATGQRVTLRCSPRSGDLSVYWYQQSLDQGLQFLIQYYNGEERAKGNILERFSAQQFPDLHSELNLSSLELGDSALYFCASSVGLALSDEQFFGPGTRLTVL.

This clonotype was detected only a few times. V is TRBV20-1 and J is TRBJ1-1; D unclear. V lost 0 bases, J lost 1 base, and 9 bases lay in between. The CDR3 length is 14 residues. The germline CDR1 and CDR2 sequences are DFQATT and SNEGSKA (reference sequence). CDR3 residues: CSARDPGWNTEAFF. The CDR3 nucleotides read TGCAGTGCTAGAGATCCGGGATGGAACACTGAAGCTTTCTTT.

This chain joins TRBV3-1 and TRBJ1-1, with a weak D call TRBD1 (6 bases). V gave up 1 base and J gave up 7 bases, with 13 bases separating them. Germline CDR1 reads LGHDT; CDR2 reads YNNKEL (reference sequence). This CDR3 spans 14 amino acids. CDR3 sequence: CASSQVGTRGEAFF. The DNA for the CDR3 is TGTGCCAGCAGCCAAGTCGGGACAAGAGGTGAAGCTTTCTTT.